The 6 T cell receptor beta chains below were found in one sample sequenced in a study of cytomegalovirus exposure and HLA in healthy donors. A multiplex PCR was run with 60 Vbeta primers and 13 Jbeta primers. The protocol was immunoSEQ multiplex PCR, while the TCRdb copy is restricted to in-frame clones and leaves out a portion. The sample has around 170,000 clones; roughly 70% are singletons. The specimen sequenced was PBMCs. The origin of the receptors is a girl under 18 in good health and CMV-seronegative.

This clone showed up just a few times. The V gene is TRBV15, the J gene TRBJ2-7; 7 nucleotides match TRBD1. This CDR3 region has 15 residues. V lost 1 base to trimming and J lost 2 bases; unmatched junction nucleotides: 5. From germline, CDR1 is LNHNV and CDR2 YYDKDF (reference sequence). CDR3 nucleotides: TGTGCCACCAGCAGAGGGAGGACAGGAACCTACGAGCAGTACTTC. Its translation is CATSRGRTGTYEQYF.

This clone was picked up a small number of times. This chain links TRBV19 with TRBJ1-1, with D possibly matching TRBD1 (5 bases). Trimming pared 8 bases from V and 10 bases from J, leaving 14 bases between. Germline V gives CDR1 LNHDA, CDR2 SQIVND (reference sequence). The length of the CDR3 is 11 residues. The CDR3 protein is CASGGREGAFF. The CDR3 nucleotides read TGTGCCAGTGGGGGACGGGAGGGAGCTTTCTTT. Full variable domain (remainder filled in from reference TRBV19 and TRBJ1-1): DGGITQSPKYLFRKEGQNVTLSCEQNLNHDAMYWYRQDPGQGLRLIYYSQIVNDFQKGDIAEGYSVSREKKESFPLTVTSAQKNPTAFYLCASGGREGAFFGQGTRLTVV.

V usage is TRBV5-1 and J usage is TRBJ1-2; TRBD1 matches 8 bases. Germline CDR1 is SGHRS and CDR2 is YFSETQ. The CDR3 is made up of 16 amino acids. The ends lost 3 bases at V and 2 bases at J; junction bases unmatched: 9. DNA for the CDR3: TGCGCCAGCAGCTCCCAAGACAGGGGAAGAAACTATGGCTACACCTTC. Translated: CASSSQDRGRNYGYTF.

V usage is TRBV13 and J usage is TRBJ2-1; 9 nucleotides line up with TRBD2. CDR1 is PRHDT and CDR2 is FYEKMQ in the germline V gene (reference sequence). The ends lost 0 bases at V and 8 bases at J; junction bases unmatched: 5. CDR3 length equals 15 residues. The CDR3 region has the DNA TGTGCCAGCAGCTTAGGGGCTAGCGGGGCCCATGAGCAGTTCTTC. Translated, it gives CASSLGASGAHEQFF.

The chain links TRBV5-4 to TRBJ2-2; no definite D call. CDR3 length: 15 residues. The germline V and J ends were trimmed by 1 base and 4 bases, with 11 bases remaining between them. Germline loops: CDR1 SGHNT, CDR2 YYREEE (reference sequence). For the CDR3, the DNA is TGTGCCAGCAGCTTGATAGCATCAAGCACCGGGGAGCTGTTTTTT. The encoded protein is CASSLIASSTGELFF.

The chain employs TRBV19 and TRBJ1-1; TRBD1 matches at 8 bases. This CDR3 spans 16 amino acids. With V trimmed by 1 base and J by 5 bases, 9 bases remained unmatched. The germline CDR1 and CDR2 sequences are LNHDA and SQIVND (reference sequence). Here the CDR3 reads CASSIGQGAGATEAFF. The CDR3 coding sequence is TGTGCCAGTAGTATAGGTCAGGGGGCTGGCGCGACTGAAGCTTTCTTT.